The 10 T cell receptor beta chains below come from one sample, sequenced in a study of cytotoxic CD8 clonotypes in ibrutinib-treated CLL. Produced via immunoSEQ multiplex PCR; TCRdb's table is partial and in-frame only. The sample lists approximately 280,000 clones, roughly four fifths occurring once. The specimen was PBMCs, collected at disease progression, from a patient treated with ibrutinib. These receptors all stem from a human donor with chronic lymphocytic leukemia.

V is TRBV2 and J is TRBJ1-2; D call uncertain. CDR3 size: 15 residues. Germline V gene data show CDR1 as SNHLY and CDR2 as FYNNEI. V shed 2 bases and J shed 12 bases, with 22 bases lying between them. In DNA, the CDR3 is TGTGCCAGCAGTGAAAGTGTCAGGCGAGCCTTAGAGGACACCTTC. It encodes CASSESVRRALEDTF.

This clone was seen a handful of times. V gene TRBV4-1 combines with J gene TRBJ1-5; a weak D match, TRBD1 (5 bases). This CDR3 has 16 amino acids. Germline V lookup: CDR1 MGHRA, CDR2 YSYEKL. The ends were cut back, 1 base at V and 1 base at J, with 11 bases in the middle. DNA of the CDR3: TGCGCCAGCAGCCAAGTAGGGGCAGCCAGCAATCAGCCCCAGCATTTT. Residues: CASSQVGAASNQPQHF.

This clone was observed a single time. The chain recombines TRBV7-9 with TRBJ1-1; a possible D gene is TRBD1 (5 bases). CDR3 length: 15 residues. CDR1 is SEHNR and CDR2 is FQNEAQ in the germline V gene (reference sequence). V gave up 5 bases and J gave up 0 bases, with 13 bases separating them. CDR3 sequence: CASSGRGHMNTEAFF. Here the CDR3 DNA reads TGTGCCAGCAGCGGAAGGGGTCATATGAACACTGAAGCTTTCTTT. Based on the CDR3 plus reference TRBV7-9 and TRBJ1-1, the full variable domain is DTGVSQNPRHKITKRGQNVTFRCDPISEHNRLYWYRQTLGQGPEFLTYFQNEAQLEKSRLLSDRFSAERPKGSFSTLEIQRTEQGDSAMYLCASSGRGHMNTEAFFGQGTRLTVV.

This clone occurred once. This chain joins TRBV19 and TRBJ1-5; TRBD1 agrees at 7 bases. The CDR3 extends over 14 amino acids. The V segment lost 10 bases and the J segment 1 base; nucleotides outside the gene matches: 7. Germline CDR1 and CDR2: LNHDA and SQIVND (reference sequence). DNA for the CDR3: TGTGCCACTGGTAGGGGGCTGAGCAATCAGCCCCAGCATTTT. Protein product: CATGRGLSNQPQHF.

Comments on this clone: Other DNA sequences in this specimen translate into the identical CDR3. The gene calls are TRBV6-5 and TRBJ1-2, with TRBD1 matching 7 bases. The V segment lost 5 bases and the J segment 5 bases; nucleotides outside the gene matches: 2. CDR3 length equals 12 residues. Germline V CDR1 and CDR2: MNHEY, SVGAGI. For the CDR3, the DNA is TGTGCCAGCAGTGAGACAGGGTATGGCTACACCTTC. This encodes CASSETGYGYTF.

This clone showed up just once. The chain links TRBV4-2 to TRBJ2-3; D is uncertain. CDR1 is LGHNA, CDR2 YNFKEQ, per germline. The germline V and J ends were trimmed by 0 bases and 2 bases, with 12 bases remaining between them. The CDR3 length is 16 residues. The CDR3 region has the DNA TGTGCCAGCAGCCAAGATCTGCGGAGATACACAGATACGCAGTATTTT. Protein: CASSQDLRRYTDTQYF.

This chain uses TRBV18 with TRBJ1-3; D gene uncertain. Germline CDR1 KGHSH, CDR2 LQKENI. V lost 2 bases and J lost 4, with 9 bases in between. The CDR3 is 14 residues long. The CDR3 coding sequence is TGTGCCAGCTCACCAGCAATCAGGGGAAACACCATATATTTT. Translation gives CASSPAIRGNTIYF.

This rearrangement joins TRBV6-1 to TRBJ2-3; the D is unclear. Trimming cost V 2 bases and J 4 bases, with 16 bases left between them. Germline V gene lookup returns CDR1 MNHNS and CDR2 SASEGT. CDR3 length equals 16 residues. CDR3 coding DNA: TGTGCCAGCAGTGAACGGCGTCCTATCATTCCAGATACGCAGTATTTT. This translates into CASSERRPIIPDTQYF.

V and J are TRBV28 and TRBJ1-5; 8 bases are shared with TRBD1. This CDR3 has 15 amino acids. V gave up 3 bases and J gave up 1 base; unmatched junction bases: 2. Germline lookup yields CDR1 MDHEN and CDR2 SYDVKM. The CDR3 bases are TGTGCCAGCAGTTTGACAGGGGCGAGCAATCAGCCCCAGCATTTT. Translating it yields CASSLTGASNQPQHF.

This clone was counted a few times. The V and J genes are TRBV9 and TRBJ2-7; D gene ambiguous. The V gene's germline CDR1 is SGDLS and CDR2 YYNGEE. V gave up 3 bases and J gave up 2 bases, with 9 bases separating them. The CDR3 has 13 amino acids. The CDR3 loop reads CASSDAVTYEQYF. The DNA of the CDR3 is TGTGCCAGCAGCGACGCAGTAACCTACGAGCAGTACTTC.